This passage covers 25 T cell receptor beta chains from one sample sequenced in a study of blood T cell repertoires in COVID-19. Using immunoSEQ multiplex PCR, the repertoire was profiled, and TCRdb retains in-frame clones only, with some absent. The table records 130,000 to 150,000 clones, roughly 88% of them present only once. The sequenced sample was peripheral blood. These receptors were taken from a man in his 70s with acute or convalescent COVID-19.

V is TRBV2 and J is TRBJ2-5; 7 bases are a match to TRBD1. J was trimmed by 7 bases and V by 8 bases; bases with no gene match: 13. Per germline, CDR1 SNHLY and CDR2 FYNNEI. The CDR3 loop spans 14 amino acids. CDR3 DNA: TGTGCCAGCGCCTTACAGGGGCCTCTCGGGACCCAGTACTTC. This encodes CASALQGPLGTQYF. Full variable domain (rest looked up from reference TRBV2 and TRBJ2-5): EPEVTQTPSHQVTQMGQEVILRCVPISNHLYFYWYRQILGQKVEFLVSFYNNEISEKSEIFDDQFSVERPDGSNFTLKIRSTKLEDSAMYFCASALQGPLGTQYFGPGTRLLVL.

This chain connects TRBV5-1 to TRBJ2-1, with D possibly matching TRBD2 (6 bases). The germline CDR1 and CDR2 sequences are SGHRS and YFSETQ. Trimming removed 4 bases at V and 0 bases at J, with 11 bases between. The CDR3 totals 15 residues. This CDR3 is CASSPVTSSYNEQFF. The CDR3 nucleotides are TGCGCCAGCAGCCCAGTGACTAGCTCCTACAATGAGCAGTTCTTC.

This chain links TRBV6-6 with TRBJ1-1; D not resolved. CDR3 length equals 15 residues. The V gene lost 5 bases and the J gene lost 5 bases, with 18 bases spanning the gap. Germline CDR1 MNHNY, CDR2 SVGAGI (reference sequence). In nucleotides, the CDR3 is TGTGCCAGCAGTCCCGAGGGCCTTCGAAGGACTGAAGCTTTCTTT. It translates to CASSPEGLRRTEAFF.

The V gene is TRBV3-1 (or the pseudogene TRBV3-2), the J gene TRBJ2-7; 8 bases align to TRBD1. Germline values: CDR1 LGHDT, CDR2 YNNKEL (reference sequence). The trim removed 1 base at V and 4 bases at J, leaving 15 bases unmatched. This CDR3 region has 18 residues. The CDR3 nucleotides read TGTGCCAGCAGCCAAGCCTCCGTGTCTGCAGGGGGCGTTTACGAGCAGTACTTC. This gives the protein CASSQASVSAGGVYEQYF.

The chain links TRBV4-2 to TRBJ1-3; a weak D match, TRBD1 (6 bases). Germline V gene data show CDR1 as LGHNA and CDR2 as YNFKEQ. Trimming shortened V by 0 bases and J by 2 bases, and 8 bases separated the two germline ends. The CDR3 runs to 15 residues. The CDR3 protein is CASSQEGDTGNTIYF. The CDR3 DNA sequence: TGTGCCAGCAGCCAAGAGGGGGACACTGGAAACACCATATATTTT.

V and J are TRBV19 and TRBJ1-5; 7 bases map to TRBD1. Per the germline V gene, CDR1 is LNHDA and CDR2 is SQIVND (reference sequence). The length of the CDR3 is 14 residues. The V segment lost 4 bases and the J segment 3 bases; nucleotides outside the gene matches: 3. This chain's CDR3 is CASSKQGPNQPQHF. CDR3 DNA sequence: TGTGCCAGTAGTAAACAGGGGCCCAATCAGCCCCAGCATTTT.

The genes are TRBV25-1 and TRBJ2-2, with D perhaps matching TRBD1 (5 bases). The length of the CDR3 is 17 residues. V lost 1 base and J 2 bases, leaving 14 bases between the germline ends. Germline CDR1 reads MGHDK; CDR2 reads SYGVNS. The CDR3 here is CASSELWGYRNTGELFF. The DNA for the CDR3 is TGTGCCAGCAGTGAATTGTGGGGCTACCGAAACACCGGGGAGCTGTTTTTT.

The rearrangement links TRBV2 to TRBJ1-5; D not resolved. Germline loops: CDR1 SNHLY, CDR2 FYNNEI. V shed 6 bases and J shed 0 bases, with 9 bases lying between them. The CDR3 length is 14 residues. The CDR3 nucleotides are TGTGCCAGCAGCGCACAGTATAGCAATCAGCCCCAGCATTTT. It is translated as CASSAQYSNQPQHF. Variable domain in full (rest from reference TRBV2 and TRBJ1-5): EPEVTQTPSHQVTQMGQEVILRCVPISNHLYFYWYRQILGQKVEFLVSFYNNEISEKSEIFDDQFSVERPDGSNFTLKIRSTKLEDSAMYFCASSAQYSNQPQHFGDGTRLSIL.

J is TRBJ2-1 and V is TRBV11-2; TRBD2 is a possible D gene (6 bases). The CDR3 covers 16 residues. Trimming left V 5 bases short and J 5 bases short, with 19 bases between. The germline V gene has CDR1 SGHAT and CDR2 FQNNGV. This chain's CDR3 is CASSPPQRAGNNEQFF. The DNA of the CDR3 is TGTGCCAGCAGCCCCCCTCAGAGGGCGGGAAACAATGAGCAGTTCTTC.

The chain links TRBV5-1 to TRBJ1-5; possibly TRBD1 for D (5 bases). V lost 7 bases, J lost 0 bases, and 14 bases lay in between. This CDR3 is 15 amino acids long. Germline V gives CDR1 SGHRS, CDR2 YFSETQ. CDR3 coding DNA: TGCGCCAGCTCACCGGAGGGGAATAGCAATCAGCCCCAGCATTTT. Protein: CASSPEGNSNQPQHF.

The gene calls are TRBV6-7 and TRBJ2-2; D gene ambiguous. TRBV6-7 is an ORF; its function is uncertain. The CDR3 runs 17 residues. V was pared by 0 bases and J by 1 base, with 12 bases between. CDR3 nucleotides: TGTGCCAGCAGTTACTCCTTGGGCAGAAAGAACACCGGGGAGCTGTTTTTT. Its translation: CASSYSLGRKNTGELFF.

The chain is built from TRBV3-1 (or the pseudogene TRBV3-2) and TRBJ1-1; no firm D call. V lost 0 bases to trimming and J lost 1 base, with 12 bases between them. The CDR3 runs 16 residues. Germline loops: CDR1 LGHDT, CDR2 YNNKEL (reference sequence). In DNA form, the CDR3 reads TGTGCCAGCAGCCAAGATGTAGCTAAGCGGAACACTGAAGCTTTCTTT. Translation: CASSQDVAKRNTEAFF.

The DNA of the CDR3 is TGTGCCAGCAGCATCTCTCTAGCGTCCGAGGGAGATACGCAGTATTTT. It yields the protein CASSISLASEGDTQYF. The J gene is TRBJ2-3, the V gene TRBV5-8; D may be TRBD2 (6 bases). Trimming shortened V by 4 bases and J by 5 bases, and 20 bases separated the two germline ends. The germline CDR1 and CDR2 sequences are SGHTS and YDEGEE. The CDR3 covers 16 residues.

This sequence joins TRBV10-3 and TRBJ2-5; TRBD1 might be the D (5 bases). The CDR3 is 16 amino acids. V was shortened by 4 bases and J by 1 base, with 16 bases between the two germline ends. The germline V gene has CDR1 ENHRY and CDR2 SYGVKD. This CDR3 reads CAISVIQVTLQETQYF. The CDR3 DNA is TGTGCCATCAGTGTGATACAGGTAACCCTCCAAGAGACCCAGTACTTC.

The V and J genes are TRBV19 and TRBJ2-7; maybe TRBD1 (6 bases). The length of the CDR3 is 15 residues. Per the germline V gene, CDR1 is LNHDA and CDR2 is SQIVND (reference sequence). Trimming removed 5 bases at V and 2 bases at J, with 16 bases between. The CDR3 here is CASSPRTVNPYEQYF. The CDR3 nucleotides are TGTGCCAGTAGTCCCAGGACAGTAAACCCCTACGAGCAGTACTTC.

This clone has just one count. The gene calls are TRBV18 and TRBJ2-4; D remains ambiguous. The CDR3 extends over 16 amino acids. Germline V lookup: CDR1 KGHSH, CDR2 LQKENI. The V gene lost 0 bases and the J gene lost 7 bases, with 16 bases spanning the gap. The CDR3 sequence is CASSPPSLGSENIQYF. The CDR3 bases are TGTGCCAGCTCACCACCGTCTCTGGGTTCGGAGAACATTCAGTACTTC.

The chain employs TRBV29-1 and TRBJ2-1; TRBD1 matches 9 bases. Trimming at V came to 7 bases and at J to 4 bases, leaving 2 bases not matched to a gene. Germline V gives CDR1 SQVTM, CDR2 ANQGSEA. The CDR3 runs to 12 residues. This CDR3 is CSAGTGYNEQFF. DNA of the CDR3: TGCAGCGCCGGGACAGGGTACAATGAGCAGTTCTTC.

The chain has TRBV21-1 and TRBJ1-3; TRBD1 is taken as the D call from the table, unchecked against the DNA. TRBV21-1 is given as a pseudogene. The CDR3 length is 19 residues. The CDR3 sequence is CASSKVVGGQGGSGNTIYF. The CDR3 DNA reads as TGTGCCAGCAGCAAAGTCGTGGGGGGACAGGGAGGCTCTGGAAACACCATATATTTT.

CDR3 amino acids: CASSLGAQGHQPQHF. The CDR3 nucleotides read TGCGCCAGCAGCTTGGGGGCACAGGGTCATCAGCCCCAGCATTTT. J is TRBJ1-5 and V is TRBV5-1; perhaps TRBD1 as D (6 bases). Trimming took off 0 bases at V and 5 bases at J, with 12 bases between the two ends. Germline V CDR1 and CDR2: SGHRS, YFSETQ. The CDR3 covers 15 residues.

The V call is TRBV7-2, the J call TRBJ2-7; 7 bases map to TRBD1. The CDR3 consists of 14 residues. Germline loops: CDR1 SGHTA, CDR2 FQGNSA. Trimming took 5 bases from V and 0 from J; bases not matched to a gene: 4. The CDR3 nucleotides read TGTGCCAGCAGCCCCGGGACAGTCTCCTACGAGCAGTACTTC. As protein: CASSPGTVSYEQYF. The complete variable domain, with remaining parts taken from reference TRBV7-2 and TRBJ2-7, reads GAGVSQSPSNKVTEKGKDVELRCDPISGHTALYWYRQSLGQGLEFLIYFQGNSAPDKSGLPSDRFSAERTGGSVSTLTIQRTQQEDSAVYLCASSPGTVSYEQYFGPGTRLTVT.

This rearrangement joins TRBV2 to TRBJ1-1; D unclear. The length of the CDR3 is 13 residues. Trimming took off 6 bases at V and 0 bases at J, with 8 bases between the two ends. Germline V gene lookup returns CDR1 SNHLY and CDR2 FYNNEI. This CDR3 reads CASRNTVNTEAFF. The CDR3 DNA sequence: TGTGCCAGCAGAAATACAGTGAACACTGAAGCTTTCTTT.

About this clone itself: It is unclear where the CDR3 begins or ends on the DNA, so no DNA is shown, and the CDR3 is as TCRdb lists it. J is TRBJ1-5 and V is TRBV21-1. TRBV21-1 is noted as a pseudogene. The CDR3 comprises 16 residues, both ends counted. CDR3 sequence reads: CASSKAWGEGSQPQHF.

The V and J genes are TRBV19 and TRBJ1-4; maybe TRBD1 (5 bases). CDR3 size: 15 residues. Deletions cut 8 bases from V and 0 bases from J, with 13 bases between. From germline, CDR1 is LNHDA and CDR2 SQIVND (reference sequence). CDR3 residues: CASSGTAATNEKLFF. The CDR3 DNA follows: TGTGCCAGTTCTGGGACTGCGGCAACTAATGAAAAACTGTTTTTT.

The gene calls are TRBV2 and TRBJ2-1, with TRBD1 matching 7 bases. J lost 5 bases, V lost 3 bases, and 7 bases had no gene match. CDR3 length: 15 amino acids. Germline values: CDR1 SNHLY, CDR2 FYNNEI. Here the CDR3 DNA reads TGTGCCAGCAGTGATCGCTGGACAGGACACAATGAGCAGTTCTTC. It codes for CASSDRWTGHNEQFF.

The CDR3 bases are TGTGCCAGCAGCCCTCAGGGTTACACTGAAGCTTTCTTT. Translated, it gives CASSPQGYTEAFF. This chain joins TRBV7-2 and TRBJ1-1, with D possibly matching TRBD1 (5 bases). The ends were cut back, 5 bases at V and 3 bases at J, with 10 bases in the middle. The CDR3 has 13 residues. Germline-derived CDR1 and CDR2 are SGHTA and FQGNSA.